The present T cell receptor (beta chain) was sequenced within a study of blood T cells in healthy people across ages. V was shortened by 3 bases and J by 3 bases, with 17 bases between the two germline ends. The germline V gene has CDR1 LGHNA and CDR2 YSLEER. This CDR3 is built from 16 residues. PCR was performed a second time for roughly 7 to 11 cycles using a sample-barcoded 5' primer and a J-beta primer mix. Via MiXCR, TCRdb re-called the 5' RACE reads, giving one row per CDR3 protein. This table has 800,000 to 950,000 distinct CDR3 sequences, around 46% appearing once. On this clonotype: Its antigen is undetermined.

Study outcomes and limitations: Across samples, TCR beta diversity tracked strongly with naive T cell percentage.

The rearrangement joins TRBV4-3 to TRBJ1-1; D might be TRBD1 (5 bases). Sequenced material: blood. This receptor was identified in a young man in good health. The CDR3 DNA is TGCGCCAGCAGCCAGGCGCCTCAGGGAACCCACACTGAAGCTTTCTTT. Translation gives CASSQAPQGTHTEAFF.